This T cell receptor beta chain is drawn from a study of identical twins. Template switching added a universal primer site, and cDNA bore unique molecular identifiers. TCRdb passed the 5' RACE reads through MiXCR, listing each CDR3 protein once. In the table there are some 900,000 distinct CDR3 sequences, roughly an eighth of which are singletons. CDR1 is DFQATT and CDR2 is SNEGSKA in the germline V gene (reference sequence). The CDR3 extends over 16 amino acids. With V trimmed by 1 base and J by 4 bases, 12 bases remained unmatched. This clonotype came up many times. The sample also formed part of further work on yellow fever vaccine responses in identical twins. That paper states: Twins reportedly mounted vaccine T cell responses that seemed partly convergent, partly personalized.

The source is a woman under 30 in good health. The sequencing input was PBMCs. The V gene is TRBV20-1, the J gene TRBJ2-7; 8 nucleotides agree with TRBD2. In nucleotides, the CDR3 is TGCAGTGCTAGAGGGAGTAGCGGGGCTTCCCTTTACGAGCAGTACGTC. This codes for CSARGSSGASLYEQYV.